This TCR beta chain was sequenced during a study of blood T cell repertoires in COVID-19. The assay was immunoSEQ multiplex PCR, and TCRdb's table has in-frame clones only and misses some. The sample records over 150,000 clones, 70% to 90% being singletons. This clone was counted a single time. CDR1 MNHEY and CDR2 SMNVEV come from the germline V gene (reference sequence). This CDR3 has 17 residues. V lost 2 bases to trimming and J lost 6 bases, with 21 bases between them. V is TRBV27 and J is TRBJ2-3; D is possibly TRBD2 (5 bases). The sample taken for sequencing was peripheral blood. The receptor was derived from a middle-aged man with active or convalescent COVID-19. The CDR3, as DNA: TGTGCCAGCAGTTTAGGAATCACTAGTGGTAGTTACGATACGCAGTATTTT. This translates into CASSLGITSGSYDTQYF.